This T cell receptor (beta chain) was documented in a study of vaccination and CD4 T cells after COVID-19. Background on the study: Overlapping SARS-CoV-2, HCoV-NL63, HCoV-OC43 and HCoV-229E spike peptides stimulated the cells.

Worth noting for this clonotype: Its antigen is unknown.

Scientists ran DNA taken from cultured CD4+ T cells through the Oncomine TCR Beta short-read assay for sequencing. Via MiXCR, TCRdb re-called the PCR reads, giving one row per CDR3 protein. Here the sample spans roughly 15,000 distinct CDR3 sequences, about half being singletons. Described treatment: approximately nine-day PBMC culture with coronavirus spike peptide pools or control peptides (ViraFEST assay). The clonotype originates from a human donor who had recovered from COVID-19. The sequencing input was CD4+ T cells from blood, cultured in vitro.

The CDR3 nucleotides read TGTGCCAGCAGTTTGCGAGGGGCGGGACTCGCTGGAAATGAGCAGTTCTTC. It translates to CASSLRGAGLAGNEQFF. The chain has TRBV28 and TRBJ2-1; D perhaps matches TRBD2 (6 bases). Germline V lookup: CDR1 MDHEN, CDR2 SYDVKM. This CDR3 has 17 residues. V was clipped by 3 bases and J by 7 bases, with 22 bases between them.